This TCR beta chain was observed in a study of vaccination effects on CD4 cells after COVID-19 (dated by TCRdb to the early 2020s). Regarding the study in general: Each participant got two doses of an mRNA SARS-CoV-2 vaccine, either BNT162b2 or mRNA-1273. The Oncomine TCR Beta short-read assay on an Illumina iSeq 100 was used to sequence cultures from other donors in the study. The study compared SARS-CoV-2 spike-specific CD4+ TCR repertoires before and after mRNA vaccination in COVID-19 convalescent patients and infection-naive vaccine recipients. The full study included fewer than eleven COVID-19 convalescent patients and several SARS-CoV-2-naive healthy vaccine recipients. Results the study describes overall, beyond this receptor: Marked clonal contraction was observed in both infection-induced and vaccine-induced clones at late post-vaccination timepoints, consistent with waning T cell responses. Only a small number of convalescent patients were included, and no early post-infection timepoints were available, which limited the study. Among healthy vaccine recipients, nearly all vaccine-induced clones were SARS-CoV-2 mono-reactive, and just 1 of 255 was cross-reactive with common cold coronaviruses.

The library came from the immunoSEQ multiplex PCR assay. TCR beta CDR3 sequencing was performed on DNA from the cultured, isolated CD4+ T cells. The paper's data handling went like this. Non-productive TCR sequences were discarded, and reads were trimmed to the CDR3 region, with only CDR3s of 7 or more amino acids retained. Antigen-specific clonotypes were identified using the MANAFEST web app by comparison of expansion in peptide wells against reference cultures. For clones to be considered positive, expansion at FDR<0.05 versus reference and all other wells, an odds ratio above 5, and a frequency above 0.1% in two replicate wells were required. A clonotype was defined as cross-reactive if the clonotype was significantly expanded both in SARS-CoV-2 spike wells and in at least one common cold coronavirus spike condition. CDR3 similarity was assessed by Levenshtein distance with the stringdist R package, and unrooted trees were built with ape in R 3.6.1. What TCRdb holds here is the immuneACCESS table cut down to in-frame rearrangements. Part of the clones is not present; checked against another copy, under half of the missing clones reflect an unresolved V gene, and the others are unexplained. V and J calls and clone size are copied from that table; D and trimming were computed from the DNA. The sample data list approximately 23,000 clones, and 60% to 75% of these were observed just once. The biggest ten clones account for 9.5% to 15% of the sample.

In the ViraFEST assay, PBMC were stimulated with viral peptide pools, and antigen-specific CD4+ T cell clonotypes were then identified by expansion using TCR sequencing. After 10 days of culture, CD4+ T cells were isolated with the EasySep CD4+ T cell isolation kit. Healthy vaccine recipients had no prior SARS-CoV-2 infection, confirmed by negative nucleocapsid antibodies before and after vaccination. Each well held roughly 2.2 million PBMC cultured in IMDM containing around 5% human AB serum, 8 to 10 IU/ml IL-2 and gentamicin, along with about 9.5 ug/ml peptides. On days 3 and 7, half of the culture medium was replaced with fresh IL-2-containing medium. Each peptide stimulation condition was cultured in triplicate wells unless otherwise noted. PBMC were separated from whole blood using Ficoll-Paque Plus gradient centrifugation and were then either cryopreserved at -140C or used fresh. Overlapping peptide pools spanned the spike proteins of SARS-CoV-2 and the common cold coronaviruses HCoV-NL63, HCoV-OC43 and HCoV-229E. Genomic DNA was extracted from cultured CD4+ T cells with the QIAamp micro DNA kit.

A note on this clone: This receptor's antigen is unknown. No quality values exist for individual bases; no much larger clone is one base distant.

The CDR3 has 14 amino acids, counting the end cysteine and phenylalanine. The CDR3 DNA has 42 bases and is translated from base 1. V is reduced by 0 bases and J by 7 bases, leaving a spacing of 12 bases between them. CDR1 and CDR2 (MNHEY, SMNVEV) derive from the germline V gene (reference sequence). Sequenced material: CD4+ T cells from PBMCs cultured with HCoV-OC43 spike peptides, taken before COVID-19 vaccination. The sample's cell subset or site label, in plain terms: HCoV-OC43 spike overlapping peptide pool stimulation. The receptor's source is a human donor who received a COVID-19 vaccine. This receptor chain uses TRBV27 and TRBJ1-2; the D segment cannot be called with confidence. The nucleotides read TGTGCCAGCAGTTTATCGGGTGAAGTCGCTGGCTACACCTTC. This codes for CASSLSGEVAGYTF.